The clone carrying this T cell receptor (beta chain) was counted a single time. Its antigen is unidentified. The CDR3 is 12 residues long. Germline assignment: CDR1 SGHTA and CDR2 FQGNSA. Trimming took off 1 base at V and 2 bases at J, with 2 bases between the two ends. The data stem from a study of STAT3 mutations in large granular lymphocyte leukemia. Background on the study: Roughly half the longitudinally sequenced T-LGLL patients had canonical STAT3 mutations. Immunosuppressive therapy was given to more than half of T-LGLL patients. Study conclusions and caveats: All newly emerging clones after therapy were STAT3 wild type. Every T-cell large granular lymphocyte leukemia patient had at least one immunodominant TCR beta clonotype.

Only in-frame clones appear in the TCRdb table, and some are missing; sequencing was by immunoSEQ multiplex PCR. Among 15,000 to 20,000 clones listed, approximately 90% were seen once. Sequences were obtained from peripheral blood mononuclear cells. The genes are TRBV7-2 and TRBJ2-5; D ambiguous. The source of this sequence is a man in his sixties with T-cell large granular lymphocyte leukemia. Some clones in this sample may be carry-over from other donors' samples. CDR3 amino acids: CASSLGQETQYF. Written as DNA, the CDR3 is TGTGCCAGCAGCTTAGGACAAGAGACCCAGTACTTC.